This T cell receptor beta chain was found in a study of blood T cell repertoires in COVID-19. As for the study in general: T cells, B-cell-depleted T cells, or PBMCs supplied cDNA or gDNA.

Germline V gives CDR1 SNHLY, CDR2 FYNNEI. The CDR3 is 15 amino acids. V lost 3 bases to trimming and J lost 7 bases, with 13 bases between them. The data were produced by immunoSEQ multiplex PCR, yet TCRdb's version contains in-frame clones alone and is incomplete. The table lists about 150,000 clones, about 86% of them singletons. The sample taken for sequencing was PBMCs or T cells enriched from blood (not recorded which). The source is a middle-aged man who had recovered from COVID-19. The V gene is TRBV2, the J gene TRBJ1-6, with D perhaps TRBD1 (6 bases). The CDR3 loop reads CASSDGRGPNSPLHF. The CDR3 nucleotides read TGTGCCAGCAGTGATGGCAGGGGTCCGAATTCACCCCTCCACTTT.